Included here is one T cell receptor beta chain sequence, with context. As yet, its antigen is unknown. RNA totalling about 0.45 to 1 ug underwent reverse transcription with random hexamers. An immunoSEQ multiplex PCR generated amplified TCR beta CDR3 products spanning 54 Vbeta and 13 Jbeta. TCRdb re-called the immunoSEQ multiplex PCR reads with MiXCR, one entry per CDR3 protein. Altogether under 55,000 distinct CDR3 sequences are present, 85% to 95% being singletons, with the ten largest covering roughly 0.5%. The data derive from a study of CD8 T cells in Susac syndrome. Study observations and caveats: An acknowledgment was made by the study that its TCR sequencing and HLA analysis involved relatively few individuals.

V lost 8 bases to trimming and J lost 9 bases; unmatched junction nucleotides: 4. Germline CDR1 SGHVS, CDR2 FQNEAQ. The CDR3 sequence is 11 residues long. Sequencing of TCR beta covered CD8+ and CD4+ T cells obtained from blood. Negative magnetic isolation gave CD8+ and CD4+ cells; FACS enriched CD8+ TEMRA. The source is a human donor with multiple sclerosis. Sequenced material: CD8+ T cells from PBMCs. The genes are TRBV7-8 and TRBJ1-1; 9 bases agree with TRBD1. The CDR3 sequence: CASGTGNQAFF. The CDR3, as DNA: TGTGCCAGCGGGACAGGGAATCAAGCTTTCTTT.